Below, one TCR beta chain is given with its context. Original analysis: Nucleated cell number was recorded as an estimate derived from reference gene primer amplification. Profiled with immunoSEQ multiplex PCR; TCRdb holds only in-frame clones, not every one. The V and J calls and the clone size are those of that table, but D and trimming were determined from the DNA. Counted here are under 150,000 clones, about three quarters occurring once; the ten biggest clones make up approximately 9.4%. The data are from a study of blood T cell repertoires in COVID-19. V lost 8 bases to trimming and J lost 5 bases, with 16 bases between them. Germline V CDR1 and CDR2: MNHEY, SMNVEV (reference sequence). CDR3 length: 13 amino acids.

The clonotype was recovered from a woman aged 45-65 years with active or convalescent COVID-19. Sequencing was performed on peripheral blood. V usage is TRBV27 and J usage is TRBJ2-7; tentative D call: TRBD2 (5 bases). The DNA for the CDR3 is TGTGCCAGCGGATCCCGGGGATTCCACGAGCAGTACTTC. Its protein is CASGSRGFHEQYF.